Listed below are T cell receptor beta chains from one sample, sequenced in a study of blood T cells in healthy people across ages. TCRdb ran MiXCR on the 5' RACE reads and lists one entry per CDR3 protein. This table holds around 1,700,000 distinct CDR3 sequences, roughly 30% found once. Material: blood. All receptors come from a woman aged 30 to 39 in good health. The conserved cysteine and the conserved F or W are not part of the CDR3 here.

v_call cdr3_aa
TRBV7-9 ASSQGLSQETQF
TRBV11-3 ASSSPGDSGYT
TRBV9 ASSVGYGQETQY
TRBV6-2/TRBV6-3 ASSYSFGPTTDTQY
TRBV29-1 SSMLRQSAF
TRBV2 ASSCRQALETQY
TRBV12-3/TRBV12-4 ASSIDGNEQF
TRBV5-6 ASSFGQVNEQF
TRBV6-1 ASSEARWGQGYGYT
TRBV4-3 ASSQDRSTSGAYNEQF
TRBV7-2 ASRSTGASSGANVRT
TRBV27 ASSLSSGSVPEQF
TRBV12-3/TRBV12-4 ASRLDRADTQY
TRBV3-1 ASSPGTNSEAF
TRBV5-1 ASSLAGGSSEAF
TRBV12-3/TRBV12-4 ASSFRFGLATNNEQF
TRBV20-1 SATLGGSSYEQY
TRBV11-2 ASSLAGTGKDYGYT
TRBV5-1 ASREDRDHEQY
TRBV2 ASSERRNLIGDQPQH
TRBV5-6 ACRNTGRVYYGYT
TRBV12-3/TRBV12-4 ASSLGQAFYEQY
TRBV29-1 SVALASGGASTDTQY
TRBV27 ASSGLGGGGANVLT
TRBV20-1 SASGLAVGAGETQY
TRBV5-1 ASNRLPGIETEAF
TRBV11-2 ASSLDLPSEGAIGELF
TRBV27 ASSLRGVSAGTDTQY
TRBV7-2 ASSLAGQGYYNEQF
TRBV25-1 ASSEPYGGKAYEQY
TRBV11-2 ASSPSTGYSPLH
TRBV5-1 ASRATSGGRYEQF
TRBV7-3 ASSPGLRGVEQY
TRBV18 ASSPRGEGGYEQY
TRBV24-1 ATSDFGTDGTDTQY
TRBV6-5 ASSYEQTLEGYT
TRBV2 ASSSGGFEQF
TRBV12-3/TRBV12-4 ASSPYRMGREDTEAF
TRBV7-2 ASSPAPGARYEQF
TRBV7-2 ASSLGISGGAF
TRBV20-1 SAGAHRGGGETQY
TRBV12-3/TRBV12-4 ASSFGGGKNIQY
TRBV7-9 ASSLGLTALNEKLF
TRBV7-2 ASSLVAPPDEQF
TRBV5-1 ASCLIPESSYNEQF
TRBV7-2 ASSVAADSSNQPQH
TRBV5-5 ASSAESETQY
TRBV12-3/TRBV12-4 ASSRQGAPKGTF
TRBV5-5 ASSLRGADRPGELF
TRBV7-9 ASSWGGEYETQY
TRBV29-1 SVRGADNSPLH
TRBV4-3 ASNAYNSNYGYT
TRBV12-3/TRBV12-4 ASRPGGVAYEQY
TRBV27 ASGDGGPYDYT
TRBV27 ASSFAGIGTEAF